This paragraph covers one T cell receptor beta chain sequence. The entry originates in a study of blood T cell repertoires in COVID-19. Original processing methods: Using reference gene primer amplification, nucleated cell counts were estimated. Using immunoSEQ multiplex PCR, the repertoire was profiled, and TCRdb retains in-frame clones only, with some absent. V, J and clone size are taken as reported in that table, and D and trimming were inferred from the DNA itself. The sample has tens of thousands of clones, approximately 88% seen once; the top ten hold roughly 12%. J gave up 7 bases and V 3 bases, and 11 bases lay outside the gene matches. CDR1 and CDR2 from the germline V gene are KGHSH and LQKENI. The CDR3 is 15 residues long.

The origin of this receptor is a human donor with active COVID-19. The donor label of this sample is uncertain. Sequencing was done on a sample of peripheral blood. This chain links TRBV18 with TRBJ2-7; 8 bases agree with TRBD2. In DNA form, the CDR3 reads TGTGCCAGCTCACCGATGGGGCGGGGGGCCTGGGAGCAGTACTTC. This encodes CASSPMGRGAWEQYF.